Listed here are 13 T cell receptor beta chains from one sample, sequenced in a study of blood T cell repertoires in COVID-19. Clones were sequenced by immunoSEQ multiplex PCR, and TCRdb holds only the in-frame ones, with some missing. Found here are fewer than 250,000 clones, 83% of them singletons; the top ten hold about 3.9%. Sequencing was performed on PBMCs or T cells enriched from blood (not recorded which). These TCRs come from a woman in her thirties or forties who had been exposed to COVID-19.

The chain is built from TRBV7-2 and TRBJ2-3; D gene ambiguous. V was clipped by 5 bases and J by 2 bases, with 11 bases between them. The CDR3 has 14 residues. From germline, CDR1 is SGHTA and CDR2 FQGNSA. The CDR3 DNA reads TGTGCCAGCAGCGTTAGCCCCCCCACAGATACGCAGTATTTT. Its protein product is CASSVSPPTDTQYF.

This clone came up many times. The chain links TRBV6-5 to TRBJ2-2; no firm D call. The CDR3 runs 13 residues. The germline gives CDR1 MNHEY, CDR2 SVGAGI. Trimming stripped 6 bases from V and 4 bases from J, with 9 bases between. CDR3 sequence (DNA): TGTGCCAGCAGACGACTGAGCACCGGGGAGCTGTTTTTT. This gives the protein CASRRLSTGELFF.

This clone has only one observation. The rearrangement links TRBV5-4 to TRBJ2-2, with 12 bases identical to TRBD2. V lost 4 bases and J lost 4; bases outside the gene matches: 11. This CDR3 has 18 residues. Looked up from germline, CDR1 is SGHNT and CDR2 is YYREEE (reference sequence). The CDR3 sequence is CASSPLGLAGGRTGELFF. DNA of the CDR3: TGTGCCAGCAGCCCCCTGGGGCTAGCGGGGGGGCGCACCGGGGAGCTGTTTTTT.

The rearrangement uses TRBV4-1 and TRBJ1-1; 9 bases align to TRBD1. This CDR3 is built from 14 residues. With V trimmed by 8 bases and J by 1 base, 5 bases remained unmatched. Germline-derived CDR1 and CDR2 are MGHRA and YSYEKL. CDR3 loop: CASYTGGKNTEAFF. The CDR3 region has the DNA TGCGCCAGCTATACAGGGGGCAAGAACACTGAAGCTTTCTTT.

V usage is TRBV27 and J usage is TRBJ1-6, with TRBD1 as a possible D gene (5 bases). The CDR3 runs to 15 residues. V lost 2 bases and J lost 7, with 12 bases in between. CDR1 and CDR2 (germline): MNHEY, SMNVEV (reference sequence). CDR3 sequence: CASSLKGQGNSPLHF. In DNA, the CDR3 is TGTGCCAGCAGTTTAAAGGGGCAGGGAAATTCACCCCTCCACTTT.

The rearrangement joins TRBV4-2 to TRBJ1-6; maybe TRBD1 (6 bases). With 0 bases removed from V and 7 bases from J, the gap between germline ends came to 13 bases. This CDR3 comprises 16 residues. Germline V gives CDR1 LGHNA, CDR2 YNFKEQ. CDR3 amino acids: CASSQELSGVNSPLHF. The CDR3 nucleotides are TGTGCCAGCAGCCAAGAACTGTCAGGGGTGAATTCACCCCTCCACTTT.

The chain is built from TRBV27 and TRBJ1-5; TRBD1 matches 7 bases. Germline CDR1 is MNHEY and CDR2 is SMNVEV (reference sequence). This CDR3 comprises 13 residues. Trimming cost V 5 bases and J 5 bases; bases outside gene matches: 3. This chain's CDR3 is CASSHDRDQPQHF. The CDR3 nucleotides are TGTGCCAGCAGTCACGACAGGGATCAGCCCCAGCATTTT.

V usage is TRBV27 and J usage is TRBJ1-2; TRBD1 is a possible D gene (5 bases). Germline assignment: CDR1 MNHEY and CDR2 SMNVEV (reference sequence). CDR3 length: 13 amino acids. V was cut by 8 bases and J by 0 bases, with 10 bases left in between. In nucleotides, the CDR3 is TGTGCCAGCCACGGGGGGGCTAACTATGGCTACACCTTC. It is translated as CASHGGANYGYTF.

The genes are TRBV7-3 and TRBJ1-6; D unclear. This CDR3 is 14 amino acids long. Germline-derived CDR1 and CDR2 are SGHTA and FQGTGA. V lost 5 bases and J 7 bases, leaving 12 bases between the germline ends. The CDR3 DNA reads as TGTGCCAGCAGCCATAACGGAGGGAATTCACCCCTCCACTTT. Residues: CASSHNGGNSPLHF.

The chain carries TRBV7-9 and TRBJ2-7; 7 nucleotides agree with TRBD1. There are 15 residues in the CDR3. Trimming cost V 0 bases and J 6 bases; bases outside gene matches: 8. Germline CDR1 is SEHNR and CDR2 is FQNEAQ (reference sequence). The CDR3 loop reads CASSLAMGQIPEQYF. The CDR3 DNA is TGTGCCAGCAGCTTAGCTATGGGACAGATTCCCGAGCAGTACTTC.

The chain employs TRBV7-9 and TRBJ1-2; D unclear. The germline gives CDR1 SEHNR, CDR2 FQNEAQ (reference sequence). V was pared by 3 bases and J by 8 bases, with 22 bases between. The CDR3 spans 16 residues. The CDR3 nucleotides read TGTGCCAGCAGCTTCGGGTACACACCCCATCCGGGGGGCTACACCTTC. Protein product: CASSFGYTPHPGGYTF.

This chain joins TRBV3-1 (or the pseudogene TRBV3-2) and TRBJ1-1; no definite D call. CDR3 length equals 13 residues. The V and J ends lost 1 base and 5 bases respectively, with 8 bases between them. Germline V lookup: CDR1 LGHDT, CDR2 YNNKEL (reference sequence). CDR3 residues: CASSQAFGTEAFF. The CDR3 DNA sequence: TGTGCCAGCAGCCAAGCCTTCGGGACTGAAGCTTTCTTT.

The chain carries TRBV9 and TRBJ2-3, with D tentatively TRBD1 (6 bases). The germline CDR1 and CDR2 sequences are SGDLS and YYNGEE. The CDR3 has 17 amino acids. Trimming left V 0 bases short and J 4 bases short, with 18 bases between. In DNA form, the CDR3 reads TGTGCCAGCAGCGTAGGGGGGCAGGGATGGAGCGCAGATACGCAGTATTTT. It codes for CASSVGGQGWSADTQYF.